This paragraph reports one T cell receptor beta chain. The antigen is undetermined. The TCR beta library used iRepertoire HTBI primers with Arm-PCR amplification of CDR3. TCRdb used MiXCR to reprocess the multiplex PCR reads, holding one entry per CDR3 protein. The sample has hundreds of thousands of distinct CDR3 sequences, about a fifth seen once. Time point noted: persistent/refractory GD, antithyroid drugs over 5 years with positive TRAb. Generation of the TCR library employed RNA extracted from PBMCs. Trimming pared 6 bases from V and 6 bases from J, leaving 10 bases between. The CDR3 has 12 residues. The data are from a study of regulatory T cells in long-lasting Graves disease. Study-wide points: There were preferences for TRBV28, TRBJ1-2 and TRBJ2-5 in persistent disease. Whereas 966 public clonotypes were shared by new patients, persistent patients shared more, at around 2,700. With a small sample size, accuracy may have been reduced.

The chain has TRBV12-3 or TRBV12-4 and TRBJ2-3, with D unclear. Material: peripheral blood mononuclear cells (PBMCs), obtained when the disease was refractory, from a patient treated with antithyroid drugs. This clonotype was obtained from a female donor with Graves disease. The CDR3 DNA reads TGTGCCAGCAGCCCCCGATTTGATACGCAGTATTTT. It codes for CASSPRFDTQYF.